Listed here is a single T cell receptor (beta chain). Trimming at V came to 5 bases and at J to 7 bases, leaving 8 bases not matched to a gene. The CDR3 is 16 residues long. Germline CDR1 reads SGHAT; CDR2 reads FQNNGV. This specimen belongs to a study of blood T cell repertoires in COVID-19. Produced via immunoSEQ multiplex PCR; TCRdb's table is partial and in-frame only. The profile shows 250,000 or so clones, 75% to 85% of them singletons. The receptor comes from a human donor in a cohort sampled during active COVID-19. J is TRBJ1-6 and V is TRBV11-2, with 10 bases lining up with TRBD1. Specimen: peripheral blood. CDR3 loop: CASSAGDRGGNSPLHF. CDR3 coding DNA: TGTGCCAGCAGCGCAGGGGACAGGGGAGGAAATTCACCCCTCCACTTT.